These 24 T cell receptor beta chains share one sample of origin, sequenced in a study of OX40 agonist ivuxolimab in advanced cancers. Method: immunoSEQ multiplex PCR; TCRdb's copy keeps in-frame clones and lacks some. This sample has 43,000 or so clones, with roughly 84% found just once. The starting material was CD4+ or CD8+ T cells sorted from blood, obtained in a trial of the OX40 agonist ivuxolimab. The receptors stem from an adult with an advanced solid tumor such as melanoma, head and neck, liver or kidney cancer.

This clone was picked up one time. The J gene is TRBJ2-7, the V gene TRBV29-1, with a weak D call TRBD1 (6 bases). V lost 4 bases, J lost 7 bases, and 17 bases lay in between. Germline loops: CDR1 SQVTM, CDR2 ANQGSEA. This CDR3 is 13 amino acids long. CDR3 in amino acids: CSVGAQFQGEQYF. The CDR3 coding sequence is TGCAGCGTTGGAGCCCAGTTTCAGGGGGAGCAGTACTTC.

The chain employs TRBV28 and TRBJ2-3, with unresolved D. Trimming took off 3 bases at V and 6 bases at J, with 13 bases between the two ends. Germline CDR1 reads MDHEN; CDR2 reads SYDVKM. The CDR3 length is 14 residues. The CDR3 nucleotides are TGTGCCAGCAGTTTGGCGGCCCCCGGGGATACGCAGTATTTT. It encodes CASSLAAPGDTQYF.

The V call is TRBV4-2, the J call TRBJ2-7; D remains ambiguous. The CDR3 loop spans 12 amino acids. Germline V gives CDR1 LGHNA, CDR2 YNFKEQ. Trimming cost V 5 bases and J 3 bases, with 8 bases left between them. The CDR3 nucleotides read TGTGCCAGCAGCTTGAACAGCTACGAGCAGTACTTC. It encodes CASSLNSYEQYF.

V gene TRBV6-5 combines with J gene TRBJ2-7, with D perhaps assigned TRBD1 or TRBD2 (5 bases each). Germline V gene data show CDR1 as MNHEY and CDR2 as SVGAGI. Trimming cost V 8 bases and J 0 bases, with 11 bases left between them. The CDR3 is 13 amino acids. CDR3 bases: TGTGCCAGCCGGGACGGGAACTCCTACGAGCAGTACTTC. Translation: CASRDGNSYEQYF.

The CDR3: CAISERHEQYF. CDR3 in DNA: TGTGCCATCAGTGAGCGTCACGAGCAGTACTTC. The V call is TRBV10-3, the J call TRBJ2-7; D ambiguous. The germline V gene encodes CDR1 ENHRY and CDR2 SYGVKD. The CDR3 covers 11 residues. V was cut by 2 bases and J by 5 bases, with 4 bases left in between.

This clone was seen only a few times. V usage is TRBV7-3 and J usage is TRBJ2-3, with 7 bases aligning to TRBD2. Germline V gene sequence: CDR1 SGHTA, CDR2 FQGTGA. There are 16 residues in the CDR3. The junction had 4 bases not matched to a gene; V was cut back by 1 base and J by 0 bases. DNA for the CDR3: TGTGCCAGCAGCTTAATACGCGGGAGTAGCACAGATACGCAGTATTTT. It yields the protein CASSLIRGSSTDTQYF.

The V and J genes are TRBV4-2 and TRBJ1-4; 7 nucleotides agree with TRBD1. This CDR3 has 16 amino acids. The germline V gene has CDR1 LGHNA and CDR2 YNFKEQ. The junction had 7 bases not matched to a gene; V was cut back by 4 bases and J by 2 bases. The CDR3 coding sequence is TGTGCCAGCAGCCGACAATCAGGGGGTACTAATGAAAAACTGTTTTTT. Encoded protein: CASSRQSGGTNEKLFF.

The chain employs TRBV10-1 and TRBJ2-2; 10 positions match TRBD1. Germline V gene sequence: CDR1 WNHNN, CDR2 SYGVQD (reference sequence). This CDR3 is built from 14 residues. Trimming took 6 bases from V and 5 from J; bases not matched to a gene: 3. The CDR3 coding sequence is TGCGCCAGCAGACCGGGACAGGGGACCGGGGAGCTGTTTTTT. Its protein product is CASRPGQGTGELFF.

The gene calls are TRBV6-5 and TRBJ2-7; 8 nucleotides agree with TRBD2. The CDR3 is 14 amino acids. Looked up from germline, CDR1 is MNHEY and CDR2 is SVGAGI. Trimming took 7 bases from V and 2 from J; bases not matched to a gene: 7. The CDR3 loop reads CASKLSGGAYEQYF. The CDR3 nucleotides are TGTGCCAGCAAACTATCGGGGGGGGCCTACGAGCAGTACTTC.

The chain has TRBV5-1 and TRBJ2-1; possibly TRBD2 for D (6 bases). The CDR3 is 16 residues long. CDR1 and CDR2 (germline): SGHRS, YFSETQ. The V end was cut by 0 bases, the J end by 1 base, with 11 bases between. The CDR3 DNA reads TGCGCCAGCAGCTTGGGGACTACCATTTCCTACAATGAGCAGTTCTTC. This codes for CASSLGTTISYNEQFF.

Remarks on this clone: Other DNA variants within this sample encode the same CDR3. CDR3 nucleotides: TGTGCCAGCAGTGAAAGCTCTAGCGGATGGGGGGAGCAGTACTTC. Its protein product is CASSESSSGWGEQYF. The rearrangement links TRBV6-1 to TRBJ2-7, with TRBD2 identical over 7 bases. With V trimmed by 2 bases and J by 7 bases, 11 bases remained unmatched. The germline gives CDR1 MNHNS, CDR2 SASEGT. The CDR3 is made up of 15 amino acids.

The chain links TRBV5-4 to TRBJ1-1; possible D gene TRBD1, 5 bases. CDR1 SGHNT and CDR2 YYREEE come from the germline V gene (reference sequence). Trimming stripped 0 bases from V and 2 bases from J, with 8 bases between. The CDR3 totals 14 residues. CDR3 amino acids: CASSLAGPNTEAFF. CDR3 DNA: TGTGCCAGCAGCTTGGCAGGGCCCAACACTGAAGCTTTCTTT.

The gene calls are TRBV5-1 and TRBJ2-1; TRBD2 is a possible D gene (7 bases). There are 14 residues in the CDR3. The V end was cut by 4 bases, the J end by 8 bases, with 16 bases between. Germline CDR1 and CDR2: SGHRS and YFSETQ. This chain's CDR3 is CASSLLAEGDEQFF. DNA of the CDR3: TGCGCCAGCAGCCTGCTAGCGGAGGGGGATGAGCAGTTCTTC.

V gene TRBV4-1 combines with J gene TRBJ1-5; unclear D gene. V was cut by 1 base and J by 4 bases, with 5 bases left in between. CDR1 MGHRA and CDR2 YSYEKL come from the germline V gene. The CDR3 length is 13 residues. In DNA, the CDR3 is TGCGCCAGCAGCCAAGCCCGTAATCAGCCCCAGCATTTT. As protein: CASSQARNQPQHF.

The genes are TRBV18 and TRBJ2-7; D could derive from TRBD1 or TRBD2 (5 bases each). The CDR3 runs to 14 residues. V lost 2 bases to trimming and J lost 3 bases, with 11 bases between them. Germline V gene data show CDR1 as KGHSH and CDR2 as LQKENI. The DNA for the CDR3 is TGTGCCAGCTCACCAGGGGCGGGTAGCTACGAGCAGTACTTC. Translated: CASSPGAGSYEQYF.

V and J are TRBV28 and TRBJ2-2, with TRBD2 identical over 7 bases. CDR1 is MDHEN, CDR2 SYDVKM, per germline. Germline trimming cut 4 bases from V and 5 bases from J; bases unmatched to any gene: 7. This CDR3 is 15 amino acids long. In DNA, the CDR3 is TGTGCCAGCAGTTCGAGGACTAGTTTGACCGGGGAGCTGTTTTTT. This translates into CASSSRTSLTGELFF.

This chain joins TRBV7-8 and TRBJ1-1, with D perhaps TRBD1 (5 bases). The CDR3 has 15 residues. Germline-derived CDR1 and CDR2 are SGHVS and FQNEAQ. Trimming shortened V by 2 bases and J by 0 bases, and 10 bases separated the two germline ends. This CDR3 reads CASSLTAGLNTEAFF. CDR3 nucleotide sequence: TGTGCCAGCAGCTTAACGGCGGGGCTGAACACTGAAGCTTTCTTT.

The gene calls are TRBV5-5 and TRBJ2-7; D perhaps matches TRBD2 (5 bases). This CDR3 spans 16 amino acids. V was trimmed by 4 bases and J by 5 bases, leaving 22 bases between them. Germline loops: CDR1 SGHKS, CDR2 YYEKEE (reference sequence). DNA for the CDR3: TGTGCCAGCAGCAACCCTGGAGGCCCTGATTGGAACGAGCAGTACTTC. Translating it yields CASSNPGGPDWNEQYF.

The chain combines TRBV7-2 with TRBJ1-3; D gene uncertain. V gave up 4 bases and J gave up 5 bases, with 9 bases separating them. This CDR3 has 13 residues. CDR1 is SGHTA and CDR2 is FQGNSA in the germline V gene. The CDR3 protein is CASSSLRRNTIYF. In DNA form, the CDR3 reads TGTGCCAGCAGCTCCCTGCGGAGAAACACCATATATTTT.

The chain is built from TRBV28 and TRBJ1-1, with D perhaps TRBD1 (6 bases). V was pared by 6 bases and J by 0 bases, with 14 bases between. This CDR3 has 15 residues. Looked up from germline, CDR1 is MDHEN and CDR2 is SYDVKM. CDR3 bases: TGTGCCAGCAGCTCCCCGAGGGGGATGAACACTGAAGCTTTCTTT. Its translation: CASSSPRGMNTEAFF. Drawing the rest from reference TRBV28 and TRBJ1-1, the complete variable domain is DVKVTQSSRYLVKRTGEKVFLECVQDMDHENMFWYRQDPGLGLRLIYFSYDVKMKEKGDIPEGYSVSREKKERFSLILESASTNQTSMYLCASSSPRGMNTEAFFGQGTRLTVV.

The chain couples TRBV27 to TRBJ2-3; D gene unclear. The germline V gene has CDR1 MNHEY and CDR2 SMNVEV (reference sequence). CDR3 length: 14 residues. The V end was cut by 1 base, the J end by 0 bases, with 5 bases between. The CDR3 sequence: CASSLYSSTDTQYF. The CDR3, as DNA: TGTGCCAGCAGTTTATACTCTAGCACAGATACGCAGTATTTT.

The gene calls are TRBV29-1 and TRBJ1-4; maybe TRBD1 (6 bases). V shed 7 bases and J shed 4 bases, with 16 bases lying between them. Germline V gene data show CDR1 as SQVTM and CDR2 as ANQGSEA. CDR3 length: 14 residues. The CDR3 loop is CSATTGSGNEKLFF. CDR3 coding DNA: TGCAGCGCTACAACAGGGTCGGGTAATGAAAAACTGTTTTTT.

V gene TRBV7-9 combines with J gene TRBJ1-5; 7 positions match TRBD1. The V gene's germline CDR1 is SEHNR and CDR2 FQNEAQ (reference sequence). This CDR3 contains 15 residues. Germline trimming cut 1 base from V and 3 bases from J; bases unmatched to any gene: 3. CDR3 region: CASSLEGANNQPQHF. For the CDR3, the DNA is TGTGCCAGCAGCTTAGAGGGGGCGAACAATCAGCCCCAGCATTTT.

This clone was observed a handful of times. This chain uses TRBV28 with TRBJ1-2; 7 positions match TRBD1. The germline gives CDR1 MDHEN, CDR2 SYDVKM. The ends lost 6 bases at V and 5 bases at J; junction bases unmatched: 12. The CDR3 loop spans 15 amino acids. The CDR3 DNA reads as TGTGCCAGCAGGTCCACAGGGGCCCGCTCATATGGCTACACCTTC. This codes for CASRSTGARSYGYTF.